One T cell receptor (beta chain) is described in this entry. The CDR3 consists of 16 residues. Per the germline V gene, CDR1 is SGHVS and CDR2 is FQNEAQ. V was trimmed by 4 bases and J by 8 bases, leaving 18 bases between them. This entry comes from a study of blood T cell repertoires in COVID-19. The protocol was immunoSEQ multiplex PCR, while the TCRdb copy is restricted to in-frame clones and leaves out a portion. Altogether about 160,000 clones are present, about 80% being singletons, with the ten largest covering around 3.2%. Specimen: PBMCs or T cells enriched from blood (not recorded which). The V and J genes are TRBV7-8 and TRBJ1-6; D is unclear. This receptor was obtained from a woman aged 55-75 years who had recovered from COVID-19. The CDR3 DNA reads TGTGCCAGCAGCTCCTTACAGCTCCAGGAGGATTCACCCCTCCACTTT. Translated, it gives CASSSLQLQEDSPLHF.